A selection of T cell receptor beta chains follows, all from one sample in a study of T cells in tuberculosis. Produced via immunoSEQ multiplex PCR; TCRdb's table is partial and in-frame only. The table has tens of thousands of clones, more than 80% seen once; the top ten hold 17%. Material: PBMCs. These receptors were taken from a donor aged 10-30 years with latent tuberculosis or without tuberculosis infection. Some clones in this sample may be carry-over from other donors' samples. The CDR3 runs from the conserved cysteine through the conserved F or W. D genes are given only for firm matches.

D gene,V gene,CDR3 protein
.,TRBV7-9,CASSLVRWAEDSNQPQHF
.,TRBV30,CAWTDGGYTEAFF
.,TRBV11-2,CASSLVRLQGRNSNQPQHF
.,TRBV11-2,CASSYPIGGDTDTQYF
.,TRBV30,CAWSGAARDLAFF
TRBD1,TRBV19,CASSSGPGTGHYEQYF
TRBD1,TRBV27,CASTFGRDRLNTEAFF
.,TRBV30,CAARGSGNTIYF
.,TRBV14,CASSRLGSRATEAFF
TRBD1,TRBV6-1,CASRRTGNTGELFF
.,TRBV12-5,CASGLRGNTEAFF
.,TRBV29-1,CSVSGSIQSRANVLTF
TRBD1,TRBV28,CASSLEQGAKDTQYF
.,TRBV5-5,CASSLVLNTGELFF